The rows below give T cell receptor beta chains drawn from one sample of a study of shared clonotypes between healthy human individuals. Measured with immunoSEQ multiplex PCR; TCRdb has only the in-frame clones, and not every one. The profile shows 550,000 to 800,000 clones, 80% to 95% of them singletons. Sequenced input: memory CD8+ T cells from PBMCs. These receptors came from a man aged 18 to 30 in good health. Some clones in this sample may be carry-over from other donors' samples. CDR3s include the opening cysteine and the closing phenylalanine or tryptophan. A D gene is named only where the DNA matches it firmly. Size is omitted from some rows. Given values are once, few, many or a class for expanded clones.

length,D,V,J,size,DNA,CDR3
15,-,TRBV9,TRBJ1-1,-,TGTGCCAGCAGCTTCGGCGGGCAGGGGATCACTGAAGCTTTCTTT,CASSFGGQGITEAFF
14,-,TRBV19,TRBJ1-1,once,TGTGCCAGTAGTCCAAGACGGACGAACACTGAAGCTTTCTTT,CASSPRRTNTEAFF
16,TRBD2,TRBV27,TRBJ2-7,-,TGTGCCAGCAGTTTAATACTAGCGGGAGGTCTCCACGAGCAGTACTTC,CASSLILAGGLHEQYF
17,TRBD1,TRBV27,TRBJ1-1,-,TGTGCCAGCAGTTTAGATGGGTTCCCAGGGGGCGCAGGTGAAGCTTTCTTT,CASSLDGFPGGAGEAFF
17,-,TRBV11-3,TRBJ1-1,-,TGTGCCAGCAGCTTACCCCAGGCGGCAGGAATTATCACTGAAGCTTTCTTT,CASSLPQAAGIITEAFF
14,TRBD2,TRBV7-3,TRBJ2-1,-,TGTGCCAGCAGCCCTAGCGGGAGCGTCGATGAGCAGTTCTTC,CASSPSGSVDEQFF
17,TRBD1,TRBV7-2,TRBJ1-1,-,TGTGCCAGCAGCTACCGCCTCCTGGGACAGTACAACACTGAAGCTTTCTTT,CASSYRLLGQYNTEAFF
18,-,TRBV2,TRBJ2-6,once,TGTGCCAGCAGTGAAGCATGGCAGGGACCTTCTGGGGCCAACGTCCTGACTTTC,CASSEAWQGPSGANVLTF
15,TRBD2,TRBV5-8,TRBJ2-7,-,TGTGCCAGCAGCTTCGGGACTAGCGGTTACTACGAGCAGTACTTC,CASSFGTSGYYEQYF
14,-,TRBV4-3,TRBJ2-1,-,TGCGCCAGCAGCCAAGATAGCCTAGTCCTTGAGCAGTTCTTC,CASSQDSLVLEQFF
13,-,TRBV6-6,TRBJ2-3,-,TGTGCCAGCAGTTACGCCAGCACAGATACGCAGTATTTT,CASSYASTDTQYF
15,-,TRBV11-2,TRBJ2-1,-,TGTGCCAGCAGCTTCCGGGACTTGCCCTACAATGAGCAGTTCTTC,CASSFRDLPYNEQFF
15,-,TRBV2,TRBJ1-6,-,TGTGCCAGCAGTGAAGTGGATAGGTATAATTCACCCCTCCACTTT,CASSEVDRYNSPLHF
16,TRBD2,TRBV7-3,TRBJ2-5,-,TGTGCCAGCAGCACCTTTGCGGGAGGTTTGAAGGAGACCCAGTACTTC,CASSTFAGGLKETQYF
13,-,TRBV12-5,TRBJ1-1,-,TGTGCTAGTGGTTTGAGTGTGGGCACTGAAGCTTTCTTT,CASGLSVGTEAFF
13,-,TRBV5-4,TRBJ1-4,once,TGTGCCAGCAGCTTCAGGAGAGGTGAAAAACTGTTTTTT,CASSFRRGEKLFF
14,TRBD1,TRBV5-6,TRBJ2-3,-,TGTGCCAGCAGCTTGGGACAGGGCGCAGATACGCAGTATTTT,CASSLGQGADTQYF
12,TRBD1,TRBV5-1,TRBJ2-1,-,TGCGCCAGCAGCGGACAGGGGGCCGAACAGTTCTTC,CASSGQGAEQFF
13,-,TRBV13,TRBJ2-5,-,TGTGCCAGCAGCCAATACAACCAAGAGACCCAGTACTTC,CASSQYNQETQYF
11,-,TRBV7-2,TRBJ2-1,-,TGTGCCAGCAGCTTAGGCAATGAGCAGTTCTTC,CASSLGNEQFF
18,TRBD1,TRBV11-2,TRBJ1-4,-,TGTGCCAGCAGCTCCCTGGCCGGAACCGGGACAGGGGAGAAAAAACTGTTTTTT,CASSSLAGTGTGEKKLFF
12,-,TRBV7-9,TRBJ2-7,-,TGTGCCAGCAGCGACGGAGCCTACGAGCAGTACTTC,CASSDGAYEQYF
15,TRBD2,TRBV6-9,TRBJ2-7,-,TGTGCCAGCAGTTATGGGGAGGGCGGAGTCTACGAGCAGTACTTC,CASSYGEGGVYEQYF
14,TRBD1,TRBV28,TRBJ2-7,-,TGTGCCAGCAGTTCCGGACAGGGAGTATACGAGCAGTACTTC,CASSSGQGVYEQYF
16,-,TRBV28,TRBJ1-1,-,TGTGCCAGCAGCGCGCTGGCCGGGGGGGAAAACACTGAAGCTTTCTTT,CASSALAGGENTEAFF
15,-,TRBV29-1,TRBJ2-7,-,TGCAGCGTTGAATTTTCCAAAGAGTGGGCCATGGAGCAGTACTTC,CSVEFSKEWAMEQYF
15,TRBD1,TRBV6-1,TRBJ2-1,-,TGTGCCAGCAAAATGGACAGGGGGCTAGGCAATGAGCAGTTCTTC,CASKMDRGLGNEQFF
13,-,TRBV5-1,TRBJ2-7,-,TGCGCCAGCTCTTACAGCCATTTGTACGAGCAGTACTTC,CASSYSHLYEQYF
15,-,TRBV4-1,TRBJ2-7,-,TGCGCCAGCAGCCAAGATTACACCCACGCCTACGAGCAGTACTTC,CASSQDYTHAYEQYF
15,-,TRBV5-5,TRBJ2-7,-,TGTGCCAGCAGCTTGGTGGGGTCCCCCGCCTACGAGCAGTACTTC,CASSLVGSPAYEQYF
15,-,TRBV7-6,TRBJ2-7,-,TGTGCCAGCAGCTTAGAAGGTGGGAACTCCTACGAGCAGTACTTC,CASSLEGGNSYEQYF
14,-,TRBV28,TRBJ2-7,-,TGTGCCAGCAGTTCTTTGTTCTGGGCGTACGAGCAGTACTTC,CASSSLFWAYEQYF
16,TRBD2,TRBV27,TRBJ2-7,once,TGTGCCAGCAGTTTGTTTTTCCGGGACTACCAATACGAGCAGTACTTC,CASSLFFRDYQYEQYF